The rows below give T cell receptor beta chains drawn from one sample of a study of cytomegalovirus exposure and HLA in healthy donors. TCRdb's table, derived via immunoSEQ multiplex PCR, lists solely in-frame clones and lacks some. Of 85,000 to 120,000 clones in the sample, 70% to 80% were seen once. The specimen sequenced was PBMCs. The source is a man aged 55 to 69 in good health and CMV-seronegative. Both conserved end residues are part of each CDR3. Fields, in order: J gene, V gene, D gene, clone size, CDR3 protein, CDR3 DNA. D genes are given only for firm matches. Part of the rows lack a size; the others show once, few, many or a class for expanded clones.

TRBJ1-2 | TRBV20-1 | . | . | CSAVAKLEGPF | TGCAGTGCGGTCGCTAAGCTAGAGGGTCCCTTC
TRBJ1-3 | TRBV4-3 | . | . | CASSQGGFPGNTIYF | TGCGCCAGCAGCCAAGGAGGGTTTCCTGGAAACACCATATATTTT
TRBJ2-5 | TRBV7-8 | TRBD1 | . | CASSLRGWGQGKETQYF | TGTGCCAGCAGCTTACGAGGATGGGGACAGGGCAAAGAGACCCAGTACTTC
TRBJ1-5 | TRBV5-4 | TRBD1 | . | CASSPPIRTGGGSNQPQHF | TGTGCCAGCAGCCCGCCTATTAGGACAGGGGGAGGAAGCAATCAGCCCCAGCATTTT
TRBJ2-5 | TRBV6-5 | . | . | CASSYYLTQGETQYF | TGTGCCAGCAGTTACTACCTAACCCAGGGAGAGACCCAGTACTTC
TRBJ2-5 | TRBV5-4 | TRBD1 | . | CASSSRRGGFETQYF | TGTGCCAGCAGCTCCAGAAGAGGGGGCTTTGAGACCCAGTACTTC
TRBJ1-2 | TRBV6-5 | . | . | CASSYRDTASYGYTF | TGTGCCAGCAGTTACCGGGACACGGCATCCTATGGCTACACCTTC
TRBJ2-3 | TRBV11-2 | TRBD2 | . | CASRRLAGGITDTQYF | TGTGCCAGCAGACGACTAGCGGGGGGGATCACAGATACGCAGTATTTT
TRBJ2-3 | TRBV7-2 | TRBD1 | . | CASSLGQGGTDTQYF | TGTGCCAGCAGCTTAGGGCAGGGGGGCACAGATACGCAGTATTTT
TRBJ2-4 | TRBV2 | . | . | CASSEIGGGGKNIQYF | TGTGCCAGCAGTGAAATCGGTGGGGGAGGCAAAAACATTCAGTACTTC
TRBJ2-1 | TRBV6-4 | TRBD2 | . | CASSDPAGGRNEQFF | TGTGCCAGCAGTGACCCAGCGGGGGGCAGGAATGAGCAGTTCTTC
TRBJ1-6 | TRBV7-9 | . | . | CASSPLGSPLHF | TGTGCCAGCAGCCCCCTCGGGTCACCCCTCCACTTT
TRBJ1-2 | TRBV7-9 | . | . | CASSLWTVANYGYTF | TGTGCCAGCAGCCTGTGGACAGTGGCAAACTATGGCTACACCTTC
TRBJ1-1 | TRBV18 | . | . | CASSVGQGLTEAFF | TGTGCCAGCTCGGTTGGACAAGGGTTGACTGAAGCTTTCTTT
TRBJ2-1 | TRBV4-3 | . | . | CASSQVGGGPGEQFF | TGCGCCAGCAGCCAAGTTGGGGGGGGGCCAGGTGAGCAGTTCTTC
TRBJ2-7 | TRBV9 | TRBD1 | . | CASSARDRGVHEQYF | TGTGCCAGCAGCGCCCGGGACAGGGGGGTCCACGAGCAGTACTTC
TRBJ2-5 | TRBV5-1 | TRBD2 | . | CASSLALAGALLTPQETQYF | TGCGCCAGCAGCTTGGCACTAGCGGGGGCCCTCCTTACTCCCCAAGAGACCCAGTACTTC
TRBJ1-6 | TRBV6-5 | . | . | CASSYSSGILNSPLHF | TGTGCCAGCAGTTACTCGAGCGGGATCTTAAATTCACCCCTCCACTTT
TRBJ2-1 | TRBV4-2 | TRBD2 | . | CASSRGLAGGPGPLEFF | TGTGCCAGCAGCCGGGGGCTAGCGGGGGGGCCTGGACCCCTTGAGTTCTTC
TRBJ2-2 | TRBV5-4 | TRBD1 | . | CASSLARQGSTGELFF | TGTGCCAGCAGCTTGGCTCGACAGGGGAGCACCGGGGAGCTGTTTTTT
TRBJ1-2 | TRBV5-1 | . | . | CASSLAGSTGPANYGYTF | TGCGCCAGCAGCTTGGCCGGTTCGACAGGCCCTGCGAACTATGGCTACACCTTC
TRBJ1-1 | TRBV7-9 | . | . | CASSLAGGRGRIEAFF | TGTGCCAGCAGCTTAGCCGGGGGGCGGGGACGGATTGAAGCTTTCTTT
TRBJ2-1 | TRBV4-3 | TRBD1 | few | CASSRTGTGGAYEQFF | TGCGCCAGCAGCCGGACCGGGACAGGGGGCGCGTATGAGCAGTTCTTC
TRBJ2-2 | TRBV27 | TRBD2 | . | CASSLKRDATGELFF | TGTGCCAGCAGTCTCAAGCGGGACGCCACCGGGGAGCTGTTTTTT
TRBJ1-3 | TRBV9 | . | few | CASSVESGTIYF | TGTGCCAGCAGCGTAGAATCGGGCACCATATATTTT
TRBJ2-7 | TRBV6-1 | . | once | CAGGYYEQYF | TGTGCCGGGGGCTACTACGAGCAGTACTTC
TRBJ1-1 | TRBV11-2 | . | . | CASSFPGNTEAFF | TGTGCCAGCAGCTTCCCGGGGAACACTGAAGCTTTCTTT
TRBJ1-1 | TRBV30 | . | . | CAWRGIGDTEAFF | TGTGCCTGGAGGGGTATAGGGGATACTGAAGCTTTCTTT
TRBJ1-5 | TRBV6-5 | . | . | CASSPRDSNQPQHF | TGTGCCAGCAGCCCCAGGGATAGCAATCAGCCCCAGCATTTT
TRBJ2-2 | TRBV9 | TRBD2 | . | CASGRLAATGELFF | TGTGCCAGTGGGAGGCTAGCGGCCACCGGGGAGCTGTTTTTT
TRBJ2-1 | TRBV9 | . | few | CASSATWDSTYNEQFF | TGTGCCAGCAGCGCCACATGGGACTCGACCTACAATGAGCAGTTCTTC
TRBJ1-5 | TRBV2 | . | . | CASSVTGDQPQHF | TGTGCCAGCAGTGTCACGGGGGATCAGCCCCAGCATTTT
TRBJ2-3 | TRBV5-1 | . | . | CASSWGGPDTQYF | TGCGCCAGCAGCTGGGGCGGCCCAGATACGCAGTATTTT
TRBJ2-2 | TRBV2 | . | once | CASSERQLTGELFF | TGTGCCAGCAGTGAAAGACAGCTCACCGGGGAGCTGTTTTTT